A selection of T cell receptor beta chains follows, all from one sample in a study of blood T cell repertoires in COVID-19. Clones were read by immunoSEQ multiplex PCR, and TCRdb kept only the in-frame ones, dropping some. Of 99,000 or so clones listed, 81% were seen once; the top ten hold around two fifths. Sequencing used peripheral blood. The receptors originated from a man aged 80 or over with acute or convalescent COVID-19. The CDR3 runs from the conserved cysteine through the conserved F or W. D genes are given only for firm matches. Expanded clones are given a class, and other clones once, few, many or no size at all.

TRBV5-1	NA	15	TRBD1	TRBJ2-3	TGCGCCAGCAGTCCGGGACAGGGGCGGAAAGATACGCAGTATTTT	CASSPGQGRKDTQYF
TRBV7-3	NA	16	TRBD2	TRBJ2-3	TGTGCCAGCAGTGGGGGGGTAGTTAGAAGCACAGATACGCAGTATTTT	CASSGGVVRSTDTQYF
TRBV30	few	13	NA	TRBJ2-1	TGTGCCTGGAGTCTGAGCTCCTACAATGAGCAGTTCTTC	CAWSLSSYNEQFF
TRBV27	NA	12	NA	TRBJ2-7	TGTGCCAGCAGTTCGCGGGGTTACGAGCAGTACTTC	CASSSRGYEQYF
TRBV28	NA	14	NA	TRBJ2-3	TGTGCCAGCAGTTTGGGGGGGGCCACAGATACGCAGTATTTT	CASSLGGATDTQYF
TRBV5-4	NA	17	TRBD2	TRBJ2-7	TGTGCCAGCAGCTTGGGGCCTAGCGGGAGGGTTGGCGACGAGCAGTACTTC	CASSLGPSGRVGDEQYF
TRBV4-1	NA	14	NA	TRBJ2-5	TGCGCCAGCAGCCAAGATCCGGAGAAAGAGACCCAGTACTTC	CASSQDPEKETQYF
TRBV29-1	NA	16	TRBD2	TRBJ2-6	TGCAGCGTTGAAGCGGCGGGAGGGCTTCCGGCCAACGTCCTGACTTTC	CSVEAAGGLPANVLTF
TRBV2	NA	14	NA	TRBJ1-2	TGTGCCAGCAGCGCACAGGGTATGGGCTATGGCTACACCTTC	CASSAQGMGYGYTF
TRBV6-5	NA	16	NA	TRBJ1-6	TGTGCCAGCAGTTACACAGACCGGACAGTTAACTCACCCCTCCACTTT	CASSYTDRTVNSPLHF
TRBV6-5	NA	14	NA	TRBJ2-1	TGTGCCAGCAGAAGAGCGGGCTACTACAATGAGCAGTTCTTC	CASRRAGYYNEQFF
TRBV6-5	NA	14	NA	TRBJ1-5	TGTGCCAGCAGCGAGGGATGGAGCAATCAGCCCCAGCATTTT	CASSEGWSNQPQHF
TRBV18	NA	16	TRBD2	TRBJ2-1	TGTGCCAGCTCACTGACCGGGACTAGCGGGAGATATGAGCAGTTCTTC	CASSLTGTSGRYEQFF
TRBV10-3	NA	13	TRBD1	TRBJ1-4	TGTGCCATCAGTGAGGGGACAGGGTCTAAACTGTTTTTT	CAISEGTGSKLFF
TRBV28	NA	13	NA	TRBJ1-2	TGTGCCAGCAGCCCACAGATTAACTATGGCTACACCTTC	CASSPQINYGYTF
TRBV28	NA	14	NA	TRBJ1-1	TGTGCCAGCAGTTTATCTCCAGGTATATTTGAAGCTTTCTTT	CASSLSPGIFEAFF
TRBV5-1	NA	15	NA	TRBJ1-2	TGCGCCAGCAGCTTGAACGATGAAGATCTAGTTGGCTACACCTTC	CASSLNDEDLVGYTF
TRBV30	NA	16	TRBD2	TRBJ2-7	TGTGCCTGGAGCGCACGGGGACTAGCGGGAGCCCACGAGCAGTACTTC	CAWSARGLAGAHEQYF
TRBV3-1/TRBV3-2	NA	15	TRBD1	TRBJ2-7	TGTGCCAGCAGCCACCGAGTTGCCAGGGGGAGCGAGCAGTACTTC	CASSHRVARGSEQYF
TRBV19	NA	14	TRBD1	TRBJ1-1	TGTGCCAGTTCTCAACAGGGGGAGAACGCTGAAGCTTTCTTT	CASSQQGENAEAFF
TRBV28	NA	16	NA	TRBJ2-2	TGTGCCAGCCCCCCCGCAGGGGCCCCGAACACCGGGGAGCTGTTTTTT	CASPPAGAPNTGELFF
TRBV10-3	NA	14	NA	TRBJ1-4	TGTGCCATCAGAGCAGGGGCAACTAATGAAAAACTGTTTTTT	CAIRAGATNEKLFF
TRBV2	once	12	NA	TRBJ1-1	TGTGCCAGCAGCGCCGCGCCATATGAAGCTTTCTTT	CASSAAPYEAFF
TRBV7-9	few	15	NA	TRBJ1-6	TGTGCCAGCAGCTTGGTGAGGGTCGGAAATTCACCCCTCCACTTT	CASSLVRVGNSPLHF
TRBV4-3	NA	16	NA	TRBJ1-2	TGCGCCAGCGCCCTCGACAGAAATAAAGCTAACTATGGCTACACCTTC	CASALDRNKANYGYTF
TRBV28	NA	17	TRBD1	TRBJ1-4	TGTGCCAGCAGAATTCCTTCGCGGGACAGGGTGGGCGAAAAACTGTTTTTT	CASRIPSRDRVGEKLFF
TRBV5-1	NA	19	TRBD2	TRBJ2-1	TGCGCCAGCAGCCCCCACCGGACTAGCGGGAACCCCTCCTACAATGAGCAGTTCTTC	CASSPHRTSGNPSYNEQFF
TRBV29-1	NA	13	NA	TRBJ2-7	TGCAGCGTTGAAGAGGGCACGTACTACGAGCAGTACTTC	CSVEEGTYYEQYF
TRBV11-2	NA	15	NA	TRBJ1-1	TGTGCCAGCAGCTTATTAGGGCCCCAAGGGGGTGAAGCTTTCTTT	CASSLLGPQGGEAFF
TRBV5-5	NA	12	NA	TRBJ1-3	TGTGCCAGCAGCCAAACTGGAAACACCATATATTTT	CASSQTGNTIYF
TRBV7-8	once	17	NA	TRBJ2-5	TGTGCCAGCAGCTTAGCGGTGACAGAGAACCTAAGGGAGACCCAGTACTTC	CASSLAVTENLRETQYF
TRBV6-5	NA	15	NA	TRBJ1-5	TGTGCCAGCAGGCCAACAGGATATAGCAATCAGCCCCAGCATTTT	CASRPTGYSNQPQHF
TRBV29-1	few	11	NA	TRBJ1-1	TGCAGCGTTGAAGGGGCCGGTGAAGCTTTCTTT	CSVEGAGEAFF
TRBV30	NA	16	TRBD1	TRBJ1-3	TGTGCCTGGAGTCTCAACGGGGCAGGGGGCGGAAACACCATATATTTT	CAWSLNGAGGGNTIYF
TRBV5-8	NA	14	TRBD1	TRBJ1-1	TGTGCCAGCAGCCCCTCTACAGGGGACACTGAAGCTTTCTTT	CASSPSTGDTEAFF
TRBV5-1	NA	13	TRBD1	TRBJ1-2	TGCGCCAGCAGCTTGGACAGGGGCTATGGCTACACCTTC	CASSLDRGYGYTF
TRBV30	NA	13	TRBD1	TRBJ1-4	TGTGCCTGGAGGGGGACAGGGTATGAAAAACTGTTTTTT	CAWRGTGYEKLFF
TRBV30	NA	14	NA	TRBJ2-1	TGTGCCTGGAGTTCCCTAGCTCCGTCCAATGAGCAGTTCTTC	CAWSSLAPSNEQFF
TRBV19	NA	13	TRBD1	TRBJ2-7	TGTGCCAGTCGCGACAGGGGTAGATACGAGCAGTACTTC	CASRDRGRYEQYF
TRBV28	many	15	NA	TRBJ1-5	TGTGCCAGTCACCTCAGCCGGGTAAGCAATCAGCCCCAGCATTTT	CASHLSRVSNQPQHF
TRBV30	NA	15	TRBD1	TRBJ2-6	TGTGCCTGGAAGGACAGGGCCTCTGGGGCCAACGTCCTGACTTTC	CAWKDRASGANVLTF
TRBV20-1	NA	10	NA	TRBJ2-1	TGCAGTGCTTCGTACAATGAGCAGTTCTTC	CSASYNEQFF
TRBV21-1	NA	18	NA	TRBJ1-3	TGTGCCAGCAGAAGCCACCCGGACAGCCGAATCTCTGGAAACACCATATATTTT	CASRSHPDSRISGNTIYF
TRBV7-2	NA	15	NA	TRBJ2-4	TGTGCCAGCAGCGCCCCCCCAGGGGCCCGGAACATTCAGTACTTC	CASSAPPGARNIQYF
TRBV18	NA	14	NA	TRBJ2-1	TGTGCCAGCTCACCCAACACCCAGTACAATGAGCAGTTCTTC	CASSPNTQYNEQFF
TRBV7-3	NA	13	NA	TRBJ2-5	TGTGCCAGCAGCTCAGACAGGAGGGAGACCCAGTACTTC	CASSSDRRETQYF
TRBV7-9	NA	17	TRBD2	TRBJ2-3	TGTGCCAGCAGCCCACGTACTAGCGGCCTTAGCACAGATACGCAGTATTTT	CASSPRTSGLSTDTQYF
TRBV10-3	few	15	TRBD1	TRBJ2-7	TGTGCCATCAGTGACACGGGACAGGTAACCTACGAGCAGTACTTC	CAISDTGQVTYEQYF
TRBV7-9	NA	14	NA	TRBJ1-1	TGTGCCAGCAGCCTCACGGGCAGGGTCACTGAAGCTTTCTTT	CASSLTGRVTEAFF
TRBV11-2	NA	16	TRBD1	TRBJ2-7	TGTGCCAGCAGCTCGCGCTGGGACAGGCAATCCTACGAGCAGTACTTC	CASSSRWDRQSYEQYF
TRBV5-6	NA	14	NA	TRBJ1-1	TGTGCCAGCAGCTTTTGGACAACGAACACTGAAGCTTTCTTT	CASSFWTTNTEAFF
TRBV4-1	NA	15	NA	TRBJ1-1	TGCGCCAGCAGCCAAGGTGCAGTTGGGCCCACTGAAGCTTTCTTT	CASSQGAVGPTEAFF
TRBV18	NA	17	TRBD1	TRBJ2-5	TGTGCCAGCTCACCACCGGGGGGACAGGGGGCTCGAGAGACCCAGTACTTC	CASSPPGGQGARETQYF
TRBV18	NA	17	NA	TRBJ1-3	TGTGCCAGCTCACCACCGTCTTCTAACCCCTCTGGAAACACCATATATTTT	CASSPPSSNPSGNTIYF
TRBV5-1	once	13	NA	TRBJ1-2	TGCGCCAGCAGCTCAGGGAACGACTATGGCTACACCTTC	CASSSGNDYGYTF